Sequencing of this T cell receptor (beta chain) was carried out in a study of T cells in Graves' hyperthyroidism and ophthalmopathy (dated by TCRdb to about 2019). Some background on the complete study: Peripheral blood samples were taken at initial diagnosis, before any treatment was given. A discovery cohort of roughly 100 patients, roughly 40 with Graves' ophthalmopathy and about 60 with stable Graves' hyperthyroidism, was used to find distinguishing TCR V-J signatures. An independent validation cohort of about 20 hyperthyroidism patients and 17 patients who later progressed to ophthalmopathy tested prospective prediction of ophthalmopathy. For training and testing, the 100 or so patients in the discovery cohort were randomly divided in a 7:3 ratio. The study also compared thyroid tissue and blood T-cell repertoires from over 5 Graves' hyperthyroidism patients. After sampling, hyperthyroidism patients received methimazole starting at 30 mg daily, and ophthalmopathy patients received high-dose intravenous methylprednisolone. The paper reports TCR Vbeta CDR3 sequencing of fewer than 150 peripheral blood samples: over 40 ophthalmopathy, 70 to 85 hyperthyroidism and around 17 progressor patients.

Graves' hyperthyroidism was defined as stable when no progression to ophthalmopathy occurred over 18 months of follow-up. Hyperthyroidism patients were aged 18 to 65 years and newly diagnosed, with disease duration of less than 2 months. Exclusion was applied to patients with uncontrolled infections, other autoimmune diseases, pregnancy or lactation. Diagnoses were based on clinical symptoms, serum thyroxine and TRAb, thyroid ultrasound and orbital computed tomography. PBMCs were separated from roughly 9.3 ml of fresh peripheral blood using Ficoll-Paque density gradient centrifugation. Total RNA was extracted using Trizol reagent, and RNA quality was assessed on an Agilent 2100 Bioanalyzer. This clonotype appeared a few times. Its specific antigen is unknown. No qualities accompany the bases; no much larger clone lies one base away. Amplification of TCR beta CDR3 regions was carried out from RNA transcripts. For the first round of RT-PCR on the TCR CDR3, the HTBI primer set was used together with the Qiagen OneStep RT-PCR kit. The libraries were constructed in a second round of multiplex PCR and then size-selected and purified. The libraries were sequenced on an Illumina HiSeq2000 using paired-end 100 bp reads. On the study's bioinformatics: SOAPnuke was used to process the raw data, removing reads that contained adapters or uncalled bases, had a mean Phred below 15, or lacked an exact match to the constant primer or identifier. High-quality paired reads were merged with COPE v1.2.5, and unique nucleotide sequences were defined as clonotypes. MiTCR v1.1 was used to align the clonotypes against IMGT TRBV, TRBD and TRBJ reference segments. The analysis included only V-J combinations with a frequency above 0.0001, which together covered roughly 99% of the repertoires. A TCS score was defined as the ratio of F50 (clonal expansion) to E x V (chaos), with BLOSUM62-based TCRdist applied between CDR3 peptides within each V-J. Welch's t-statistics and random forest reduced some 510 V-J features to 13, which were used in a naive Bayes classifier (R e1071). Starting from the raw public reads, TCRdb applied fastp trimming at Q25, assembled clones with MiXCR and retained in-frame beta chains. Entries are consolidated by CDR3 protein sequence, retaining the most common genes and DNA. These V and J calls originate from TCRdb's pipeline instead of the authors' own analysis. The sample includes roughly 750,000 distinct CDR3 sequences, with about 17% observed a single time. The ten largest clonotypes hold around 7.7% of the sample.

At the junction V is shortened by 6 bases and J by 0 bases; bases outside the gene matches: 3. The germline V gene (reference sequence) sets CDR1 to DFQATT and CDR2 to SNEGSKA. Taken from cysteine to phenylalanine, the CDR3 has 13 residues. The only DNA kept is the CDR3, 39 bases in frame from the first base. The investigation overall reported the following: Blood samples also contained most of the expanded thyroid clonotypes (frequency above 0.001), which suggests that blood repertoires may reflect thyroid immune responses. Sample size was not statistically predetermined, and investigators were not blinded to group allocation. In validation, the model predicted progression to ophthalmopathy a median of about 5.9 months before onset, with approximately 68% sensitivity and around 76% specificity. A model built on a 13 V-J signature distinguished ophthalmopathy from stable hyperthyroidism, reaching around 87% sensitivity and about 81% specificity in cross-validation and 80%/75% in testing.

Here the chain combines TRBV20-1 and TRBJ2-3, with 7 bases aligning to TRBD1. What was sequenced was blood. This receptor was identified in a man between 18 and 35 years old with Graves' hyperthyroidism. The CDR3 here reads CSALDRSTDTQYF. The nucleotides are TGCAGTGCCCTGGACAGGAGCACAGATACGCAGTATTTT.